These T cell receptor beta chains were read from a single sample in a study of chronic HIV infection and antiretroviral therapy. TCRdb re-called the 5' RACE reads with MiXCR, one entry per CDR3 protein. The table records about 31,000 distinct CDR3 sequences, about 9.7% of them present only once. The sequenced sample was peripheral blood. The receptors stem from an adult who had HIV and had not received antiretroviral therapy, or was an uninfected healthy control (not recorded which). The CDR3 runs from the conserved cysteine through the conserved F or W. D genes are given only for firm matches. Clone size is shown for a subset of rows, as once, few, many or a class of expanded clone.

v_call: TRBV9
j_call: TRBJ1-4
clone_size: -
d_call: -
cdr3_aa: CASSVGSTNEKLFF
cdr3_nt: TGTGCCAGCAGCGTTGGGTCAACTAATGAAAAACTGTTTTTT

v_call: TRBV7-2
j_call: TRBJ2-1
clone_size: -
d_call: -
cdr3_aa: CASSPGGAGIRNEQFF
cdr3_nt: TGTGCCAGCAGTCCAGGTGGGGCAGGGATACGCAATGAGCAGTTCTTC

v_call: TRBV3-1
j_call: TRBJ2-1
clone_size: few
d_call: TRBD1
cdr3_aa: CASSQDLGTGDEQFF
cdr3_nt: TGTGCCAGCAGCCAAGATTTAGGGACAGGGGATGAGCAGTTCTTC

v_call: TRBV3-1
j_call: TRBJ2-3
clone_size: many
d_call: TRBD1
cdr3_aa: CASSQYGTEPTDTQYF
cdr3_nt: TGTGCCAGCAGCCAATACGGGACAGAGCCCACAGATACGCAGTATTTT

v_call: TRBV29-1
j_call: TRBJ2-1
clone_size: -
d_call: -
cdr3_aa: CSVGESARGNEQFF
cdr3_nt: TGCAGCGTTGGTGAAAGCGCCAGGGGCAATGAGCAGTTCTTC

v_call: TRBV12-3/TRBV12-4
j_call: TRBJ1-2
clone_size: few
d_call: -
cdr3_aa: CASSRVGTQGYGYTF
cdr3_nt: TGTGCCAGCAGCCGCGTCGGGACCCAGGGATACGGCTACACCTTC

v_call: TRBV29-1
j_call: TRBJ2-7
clone_size: -
d_call: -
cdr3_aa: CSVEDQGEGGGQYF
cdr3_nt: TGCAGCGTTGAAGACCAGGGAGAAGGGGGAGGGCAGTACTTC

v_call: TRBV11-2
j_call: TRBJ1-3
clone_size: once
d_call: -
cdr3_aa: CASSLADSLYF
cdr3_nt: TGTGCCAGCAGCTTAGCGGACAGTCTATATTTT

v_call: TRBV20-1
j_call: TRBJ2-1
clone_size: many
d_call: TRBD1
cdr3_aa: CSARGRGNNEQFF
cdr3_nt: TGCAGTGCCAGGGGGCGAGGTAACAATGAGCAGTTCTTC

v_call: TRBV6-6
j_call: TRBJ1-5
clone_size: many
d_call: -
cdr3_aa: CASSYTAQPQHF
cdr3_nt: TGTGCCAGCAGTTACACGGCCCAGCCCCAGCATTTT

v_call: TRBV6-2/TRBV6-3
j_call: TRBJ2-5
clone_size: -
d_call: TRBD2
cdr3_aa: CASRSPWGGSKETQYF
cdr3_nt: TGTGCCAGCAGAAGCCCATGGGGCGGGAGTAAAGAGACCCAGTACTTC

v_call: TRBV20-1
j_call: TRBJ1-5
clone_size: many
d_call: TRBD1
cdr3_aa: CSAGGTGSNQPQHF
cdr3_nt: TGCAGTGCTGGGGGGACAGGTAGCAATCAGCCCCAGCATTTT

v_call: TRBV5-1
j_call: TRBJ2-3
clone_size: -
d_call: TRBD2
cdr3_aa: CASSLRTSGSDTQYF
cdr3_nt: TGCGCCAGCAGCTTGAGGACTAGCGGGAGTGATACGCAGTATTTT

v_call: TRBV21-1
j_call: TRBJ1-5
clone_size: -
d_call: -
cdr3_aa: CASSKAGNSNQPQHF
cdr3_nt: TGTGCCAGCAGCAAGGCAGGAAATAGCAATCAGCCCCAGCATTTT

v_call: TRBV10-3
j_call: TRBJ2-7
clone_size: many
d_call: -
cdr3_aa: CAISAVGYEQYF
cdr3_nt: TGTGCCATCAGTGCGGTGGGATACGAGCAGTACTTC

v_call: TRBV20-1
j_call: TRBJ2-1
clone_size: many
d_call: -
cdr3_aa: CSASKGGNEQFF
cdr3_nt: TGCAGTGCTAGCAAGGGGGGCAATGAGCAGTTCTTC

v_call: TRBV7-9
j_call: TRBJ1-1
clone_size: few
d_call: TRBD1
cdr3_aa: CASSSYDRGGTEAFF
cdr3_nt: TGTGCCAGCAGCTCATACGACAGGGGCGGCACTGAAGCTTTCTTT

v_call: TRBV4-1
j_call: TRBJ1-4
clone_size: many
d_call: TRBD1
cdr3_aa: CASSRTGNLEKLFF
cdr3_nt: TGCGCCAGCAGCCGGACAGGGAATTTGGAAAAACTGTTTTTT

v_call: TRBV10-3
j_call: TRBJ2-7
clone_size: few
d_call: -
cdr3_aa: CAISVGPPTYEQYF
cdr3_nt: TGTGCCATCAGTGTAGGTCCACCGACCTACGAGCAGTACTTC